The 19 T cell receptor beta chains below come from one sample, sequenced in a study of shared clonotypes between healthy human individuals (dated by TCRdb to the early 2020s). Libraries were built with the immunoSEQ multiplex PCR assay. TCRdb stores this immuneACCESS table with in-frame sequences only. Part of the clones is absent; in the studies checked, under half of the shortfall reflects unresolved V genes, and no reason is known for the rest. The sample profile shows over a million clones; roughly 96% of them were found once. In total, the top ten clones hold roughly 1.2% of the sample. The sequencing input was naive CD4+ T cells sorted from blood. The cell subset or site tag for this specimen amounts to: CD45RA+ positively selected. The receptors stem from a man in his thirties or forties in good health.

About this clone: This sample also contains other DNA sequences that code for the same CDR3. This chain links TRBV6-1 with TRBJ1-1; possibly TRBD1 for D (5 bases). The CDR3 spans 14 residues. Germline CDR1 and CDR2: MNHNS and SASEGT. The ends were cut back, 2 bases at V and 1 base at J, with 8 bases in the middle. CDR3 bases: TGTGCCAGCAGTGAACAGGGAGGGAACACTGAAGCTTTCTTT. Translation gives CASSEQGGNTEAFF.

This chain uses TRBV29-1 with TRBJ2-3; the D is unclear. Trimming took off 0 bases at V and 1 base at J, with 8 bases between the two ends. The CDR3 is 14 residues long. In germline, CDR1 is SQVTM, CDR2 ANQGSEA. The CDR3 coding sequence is TGCAGCGTTGAAGACCCCACCGGCACAGATACGCAGTATTTT. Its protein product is CSVEDPTGTDTQYF.

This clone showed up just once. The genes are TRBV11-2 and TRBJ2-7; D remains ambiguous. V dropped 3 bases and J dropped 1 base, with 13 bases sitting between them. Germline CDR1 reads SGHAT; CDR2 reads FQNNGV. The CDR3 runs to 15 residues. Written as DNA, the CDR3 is TGTGCCAGCAGCTTTGGGTCGGCGAGGTCCTACGAGCAGTACTTC. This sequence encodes CASSFGSARSYEQYF.

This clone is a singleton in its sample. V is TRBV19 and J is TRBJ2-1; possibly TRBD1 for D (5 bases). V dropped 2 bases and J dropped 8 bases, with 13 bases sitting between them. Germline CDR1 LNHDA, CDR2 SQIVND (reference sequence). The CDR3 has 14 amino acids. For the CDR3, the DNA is TGTGCCAGTAGTATACTGCGGATAGGGGATGAGCAGTTCTTC. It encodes CASSILRIGDEQFF. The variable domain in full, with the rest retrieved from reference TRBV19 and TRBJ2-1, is DGGITQSPKYLFRKEGQNVTLSCEQNLNHDAMYWYRQDPGQGLRLIYYSQIVNDFQKGDIAEGYSVSREKKESFPLTVTSAQKNPTAFYLCASSILRIGDEQFFGPGTRLTVL.

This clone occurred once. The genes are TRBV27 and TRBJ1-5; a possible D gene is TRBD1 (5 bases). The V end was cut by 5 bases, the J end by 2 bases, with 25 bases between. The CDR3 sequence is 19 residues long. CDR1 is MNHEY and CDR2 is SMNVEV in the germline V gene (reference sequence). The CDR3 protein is CASSPWQARGSLGNQPQHF. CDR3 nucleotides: TGTGCCAGCAGTCCGTGGCAGGCCCGGGGGTCCCTCGGCAATCAGCCCCAGCATTTT.

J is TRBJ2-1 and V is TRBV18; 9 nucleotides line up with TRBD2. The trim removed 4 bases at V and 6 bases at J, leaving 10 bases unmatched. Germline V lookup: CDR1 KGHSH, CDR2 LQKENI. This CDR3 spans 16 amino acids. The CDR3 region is CASSLLAGEDFNEQFF. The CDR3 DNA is TGTGCCAGCTCACTCTTAGCGGGAGAAGATTTCAATGAGCAGTTCTTC.

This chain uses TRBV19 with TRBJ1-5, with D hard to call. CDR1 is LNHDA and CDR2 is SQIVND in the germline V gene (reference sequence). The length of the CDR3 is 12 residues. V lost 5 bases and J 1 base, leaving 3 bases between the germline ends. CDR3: CASSESNQPQHF. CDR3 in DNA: TGTGCCAGTAGTGAGAGCAATCAGCCCCAGCATTTT.

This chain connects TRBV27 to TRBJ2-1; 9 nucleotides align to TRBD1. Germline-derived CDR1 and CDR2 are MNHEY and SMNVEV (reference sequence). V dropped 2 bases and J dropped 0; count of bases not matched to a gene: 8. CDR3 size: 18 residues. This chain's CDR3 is CASSLNPLGQGSYNEQFF. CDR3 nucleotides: TGTGCCAGCAGTTTAAATCCTTTGGGACAGGGCTCCTACAATGAGCAGTTCTTC.

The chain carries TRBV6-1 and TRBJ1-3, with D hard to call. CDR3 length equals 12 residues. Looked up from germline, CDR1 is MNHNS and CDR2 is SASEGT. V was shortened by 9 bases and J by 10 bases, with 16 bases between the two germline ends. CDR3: CASSETIMTIYF. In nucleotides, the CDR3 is TGTGCCAGTTCCGAGACAATAATGACCATATATTTT.

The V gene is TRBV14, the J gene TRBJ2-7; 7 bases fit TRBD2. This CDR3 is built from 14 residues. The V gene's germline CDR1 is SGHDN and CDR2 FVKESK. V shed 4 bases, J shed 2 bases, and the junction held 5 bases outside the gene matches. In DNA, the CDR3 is TGTGCCAGCAGCCCCCTGGGAGGGACCTACGAGCAGTACTTC. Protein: CASSPLGGTYEQYF.

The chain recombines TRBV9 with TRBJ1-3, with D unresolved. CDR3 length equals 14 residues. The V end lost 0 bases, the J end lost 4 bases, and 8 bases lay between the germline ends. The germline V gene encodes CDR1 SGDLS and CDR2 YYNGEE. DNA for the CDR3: TGTGCCAGCAGCGTAGTGGGGAAAGGAAACACCATATATTTT. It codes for CASSVVGKGNTIYF.

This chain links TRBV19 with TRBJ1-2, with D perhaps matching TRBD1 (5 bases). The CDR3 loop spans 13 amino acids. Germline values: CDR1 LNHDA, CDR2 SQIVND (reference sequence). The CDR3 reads CACRDPQRYGYTF. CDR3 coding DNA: TGTGCTTGCCGGGACCCCCAACGGTATGGCTACACCTTC.

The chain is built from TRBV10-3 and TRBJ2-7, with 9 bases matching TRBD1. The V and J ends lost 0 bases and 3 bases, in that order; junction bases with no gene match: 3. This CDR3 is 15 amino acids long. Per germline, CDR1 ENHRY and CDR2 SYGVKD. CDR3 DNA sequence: TGTGCCATCAGTGAGTCTACAGGGGGCATCTACGAGCAGTACTTC. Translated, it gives CAISESTGGIYEQYF.

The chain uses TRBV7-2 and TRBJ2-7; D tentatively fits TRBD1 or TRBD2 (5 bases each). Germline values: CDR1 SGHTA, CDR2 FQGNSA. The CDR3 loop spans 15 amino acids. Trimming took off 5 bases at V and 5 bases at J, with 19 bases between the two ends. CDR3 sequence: CASSPGTSRVNEQYF. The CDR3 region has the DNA TGTGCCAGCAGCCCCGGGACCTCCCGGGTTAACGAGCAGTACTTC.

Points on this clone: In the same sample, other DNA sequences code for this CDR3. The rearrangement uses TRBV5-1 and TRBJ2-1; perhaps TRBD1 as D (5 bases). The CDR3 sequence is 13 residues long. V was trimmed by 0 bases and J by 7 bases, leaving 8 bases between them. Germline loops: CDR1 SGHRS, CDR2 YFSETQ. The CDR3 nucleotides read TGCGCCAGCAGCTTGGGGGGCTCGAATGAGCAGTTCTTC. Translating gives CASSLGGSNEQFF.

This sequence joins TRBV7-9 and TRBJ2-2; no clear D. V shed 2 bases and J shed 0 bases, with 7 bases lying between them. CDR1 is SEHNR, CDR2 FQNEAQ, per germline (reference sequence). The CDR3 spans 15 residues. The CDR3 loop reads CASSLSGPNTGELFF. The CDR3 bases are TGTGCCAGCAGCTTAAGTGGCCCGAACACCGGGGAGCTGTTTTTT.

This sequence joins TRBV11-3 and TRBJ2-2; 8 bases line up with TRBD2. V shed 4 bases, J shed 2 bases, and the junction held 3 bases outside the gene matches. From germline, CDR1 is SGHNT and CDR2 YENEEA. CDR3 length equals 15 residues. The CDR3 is CASSSGTRNTGELFF. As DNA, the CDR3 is TGTGCCAGCAGCTCCGGGACTAGAAACACCGGGGAGCTGTTTTTT.

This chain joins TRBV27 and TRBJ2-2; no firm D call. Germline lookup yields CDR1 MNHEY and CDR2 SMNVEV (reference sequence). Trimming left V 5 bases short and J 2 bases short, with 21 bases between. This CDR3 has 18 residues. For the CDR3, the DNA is TGTGCCAGCAGTCCCCAGCCGGCTAGACTTAAAAACACCGGGGAGCTGTTTTTT. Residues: CASSPQPARLKNTGELFF.

In DNA, the CDR3 is TGCGCCAGCAGCCAAGAACTAGCGGGAGCCTACGAGCAGTACTTC. This encodes CASSQELAGAYEQYF. V gene TRBV4-3 combines with J gene TRBJ2-7; 11 positions match TRBD2. This CDR3 has 15 amino acids. Per germline, CDR1 LGHNA and CDR2 YSLEER. Losses at the gene ends were 0 bases for V and 2 bases for J; bases not matched to a gene: 0.